A selection of T cell receptor beta chains follows, all from one sample in a study of blood T cell repertoires in COVID-19. Libraries were prepared by immunoSEQ multiplex PCR; TCRdb keeps only in-frame clonotypes and omits some of them. The repertoire holds about 60,000 clones, with approximately 90% as singletons. Input material: peripheral blood. Every receptor here comes from a human donor with acute or convalescent COVID-19. The donor label of this sample is uncertain. The CDR3 runs from the conserved cysteine through the conserved F or W. D genes are given only for firm matches. The listing skips clone size in some rows; elsewhere it reads once, few, many or a size class.

TRBV5-6,TRBD1,.,TRBJ2-2,CASSSLRQGSTGELFF,TGTGCCAGCAGCTCCCTGAGACAGGGGAGCACCGGGGAGCTGTTTTTT
TRBV5-5,.,.,TRBJ1-5,CARRDTRSNQPQHF,TGTGCCAGACGGGACACAAGAAGCAATCAGCCCCAGCATTTT
TRBV10-3,.,.,TRBJ1-5,CAISEGREGQPQHF,TGTGCCATCAGTGAGGGGAGGGAAGGGCAGCCCCAGCATTTT
TRBV6-6,TRBD1,.,TRBJ2-6,CASSRRTGPLLSGANVLTF,TGTGCCAGCAGTCGGAGGACAGGGCCCCTCCTCTCTGGGGCCAACGTCCTGACTTTC
TRBV5-1,.,.,TRBJ1-6,CASSGGTDERSPLHF,TGCGCCAGCAGCGGGGGGACCGACGAACGGTCACCCCTCCACTTT
TRBV27,TRBD1,.,TRBJ1-2,CASSLSLGLTGRGGYTF,TGTGCCAGCAGTTTATCCCTTGGATTGACAGGGAGAGGTGGCTACACCTTC
TRBV10-2,TRBD1,.,TRBJ1-4,CASKGPGQGNEKLFF,TGCGCCAGCAAAGGACCCGGACAGGGGAATGAAAAACTGTTTTTT
TRBV24-1,.,.,TRBJ2-6,CATSDPGGSGANVLTF,TGTGCCACCAGTGATCCTGGCGGCTCTGGGGCCAACGTCCTGACTTTC
TRBV7-3,TRBD1,.,TRBJ1-5,CASSAGTGSNQPQHF,TGTGCCAGCAGCGCGGGGACAGGTAGCAATCAGCCCCAGCATTTT
TRBV6-4,TRBD2,.,TRBJ2-7,CAIRLAGQDEQYF,TGTGCCATCAGACTAGCGGGTCAAGACGAGCAGTACTTC
TRBV3-1/TRBV3-2,.,.,TRBJ2-5,CASSRSTSSETQYF,TGTGCCAGCAGCCGATCAACTAGCTCGGAGACCCAGTACTTC
TRBV6-6,TRBD2,.,TRBJ2-7,CASRTSGRMGSEQYF,TGTGCCAGCAGAACTAGCGGGAGAATGGGAAGCGAGCAGTACTTC
TRBV6-5,.,.,TRBJ1-5,CASTITRGGNQPQHF,TGTGCCAGCACAATAACACGGGGAGGGAATCAGCCCCAGCATTTT
TRBV11-2,.,.,TRBJ1-4,CASSPVGGNEKLFF,TGTGCCAGCAGCCCCGTAGGAGGCAATGAAAAACTGTTTTTT
TRBV12-3/TRBV12-4,TRBD1,.,TRBJ1-4,CASSQTGGAGMFF,TGTGCCAGCAGTCAAACAGGGGGCGCCGGGATGTTTTTT
TRBV19,TRBD1,.,TRBJ1-1,CASSIRGQFAFF,TGTGCCAGTAGTATTAGGGGACAGTTCGCTTTCTTT
TRBV5-1,TRBD1,once,TRBJ2-5,CASSSNRGETQYF,TGCGCCAGCAGCTCCAACAGGGGGGAGACCCAGTACTTC
TRBV11-2,TRBD2,.,TRBJ2-2,CASSLAGGPGELFF,TGTGCCAGCAGCTTAGCGGGGGGGCCCGGGGAGCTGTTTTTT
TRBV10-3,TRBD2,.,TRBJ2-5,CAISERRGAEETQYF,TGTGCCATCAGTGAGAGGCGGGGGGCCGAAGAGACCCAGTACTTC
TRBV6-6,TRBD1,.,TRBJ2-3,CASSPSQGRGTDTQYF,TGTGCCAGCAGTCCATCTCAGGGCAGGGGGACAGATACGCAGTATTTT
TRBV6-1,.,.,TRBJ2-1,CASSERTQAPYNEQFF,TGTGCCAGCAGTGAAAGGACTCAAGCTCCCTACAATGAGCAGTTCTTC
TRBV7-7,TRBD1,once,TRBJ2-2,CASSTTGGSTGELFF,TGTGCTAGCAGCACGACAGGGGGAAGCACCGGGGAGCTGTTTTTT
TRBV19,.,few,TRBJ2-1,CASSRGEAHNEQFF,TGTGCCAGTAGTAGGGGGGAGGCCCACAATGAGCAGTTCTTC